Following are 13 T cell receptor beta chains from one sample sequenced in a study of T cell repertoires in cytomegalovirus infection. TCRdb itself ran the reads through MiXCR, one entry per CDR3 protein. Among 300,000 to 400,000 distinct CDR3 sequences listed, 25% were seen once. These receptors have no known antigen. The specimen comprised cultured PBMCs, sampled from culture after CMV antigen stimulation. These receptors were obtained from a human donor in good health (CMV status not recorded). Some clones in this sample may be carry-over from other donors' samples.

The chain uses TRBV6-5 and TRBJ1-4; perhaps TRBD1 as D (6 bases). The CDR3 covers 14 residues. Germline V gene sequence: CDR1 MNHEY, CDR2 SVGAGI. V was clipped by 2 bases and J by 7 bases, with 11 bases between them. The CDR3, as DNA: TGTGCCAGCAGTTACCGCAGGGGTGTTGAAAAACTGTTTTTT. It codes for CASSYRRGVEKLFF.

The table lists this clonotype with many counts. J is TRBJ2-2 and V is TRBV11-3, with 8 bases identical to TRBD1. Germline assignment: CDR1 SGHNT and CDR2 YENEEA. The V segment lost 5 bases and the J segment 0 bases; nucleotides outside the gene matches: 5. This CDR3 has 16 amino acids. Here the CDR3 DNA reads TGTGCCAGCAGCCGCCCCAGGGGGCCGAACACCGGGGAGCTGTTTTTT. The encoded protein is CASSRPRGPNTGELFF.

The chain joins TRBV6-1 to TRBJ2-2; D is unclear. Germline V gene sequence: CDR1 MNHNS, CDR2 SASEGT. Trimming cost V 0 bases and J 2 bases, with 10 bases left between them. The CDR3 consists of 16 residues. This CDR3 reads CASSEARGRNTGELFF. In DNA, the CDR3 is TGTGCCAGCAGTGAAGCCCGAGGACGAAACACCGGGGAGCTGTTTTTT.

This clonotype was observed a few times. This rearrangement joins TRBV19 to TRBJ2-5, with 7 bases that match TRBD2. The ends lost 1 base at V and 4 bases at J; junction bases unmatched: 0. The CDR3 spans 13 residues. Per the germline V gene, CDR1 is LNHDA and CDR2 is SQIVND (reference sequence). DNA of the CDR3: TGTGCCAGTAGTATAGCGGGGGGAGAGACCCAGTACTTC. Translated, it gives CASSIAGGETQYF. Full variable domain (rest looked up from reference TRBV19 and TRBJ2-5): DGGITQSPKYLFRKEGQNVTLSCEQNLNHDAMYWYRQDPGQGLRLIYYSQIVNDFQKGDIAEGYSVSREKKESFPLTVTSAQKNPTAFYLCASSIAGGETQYFGPGTRLLVL.

The gene calls are TRBV11-2 and TRBJ2-7; perhaps TRBD2 as D (6 bases). The V end was cut by 7 bases, the J end by 5 bases, with 12 bases between. Germline V CDR1 and CDR2: SGHAT, FQNNGV. This CDR3 has 12 amino acids. For the CDR3, the DNA is TGTGCCAGCACCCCCTCGGGAGACGAGCAGTACGTC. Residues: CASTPSGDEQYV.

The chain employs TRBV5-1 and TRBJ2-3; possible D gene TRBD1, 5 bases. The germline V gene encodes CDR1 SGHRS and CDR2 YFSETQ. This CDR3 has 15 residues. Trimming pared 7 bases from V and 2 bases from J, leaving 17 bases between. The CDR3 bases are TGCGCCAGCCGATCTACAGGTTATGACACAGATACGCAGTATTTT. Translating gives CASRSTGYDTDTQYF.

In this sample, this clonotype turned up a few times. The chain combines TRBV20-1 with TRBJ1-1, with D possibly matching TRBD1 (5 bases). The CDR3 extends over 15 amino acids. The germline CDR1 and CDR2 sequences are DFQATT and SNEGSKA (reference sequence). Trimming removed 0 bases at V and 2 bases at J, with 13 bases between. The CDR3 spells CSARDRQFKNTEAFF. DNA of the CDR3: TGCAGTGCTAGAGACCGACAGTTTAAAAACACTGAAGCTTTCTTT.

CDR3 nucleotides: TGCGCCAGCAGCCTGACTAGCGGAGCCCAACAAGAGACCCAGTACTTC. Protein: CASSLTSGAQQETQYF. V usage is TRBV5-1 and J usage is TRBJ2-5; TRBD2 matches 9 bases. V lost 4 bases, J lost 2 bases, and 9 bases stayed unmatched. The CDR3 has 16 residues. Germline V gene sequence: CDR1 SGHRS, CDR2 YFSETQ.

The chain carries TRBV12-3 or TRBV12-4 and TRBJ2-7, with TRBD2 matching over 10 bases. The CDR3 extends over 15 amino acids. Germline trimming cut 6 bases from V and 9 bases from J; bases unmatched to any gene: 14. The CDR3, as DNA: TGTGCCAGCAGCCCTGTGGTAGCGGGAGGTAAGGCGCAGTACTTC. Its translation: CASSPVVAGGKAQYF.

In its sample, this clonotype ranks as medium-sized. This sequence joins TRBV7-8 and TRBJ1-5; D is uncertain. V lost 1 base to trimming and J lost 2 bases, with 12 bases between them. Germline V gene data show CDR1 as SGHVS and CDR2 as FQNEAQ. The CDR3 has 16 residues. The CDR3 DNA reads TGTGCCAGCAGCTTAGGAGAGACTCTGCGCAATCAGCCCCAGCATTTT. Its protein is CASSLGETLRNQPQHF.

In its sample, this clonotype was seen a few times. The rearrangement uses TRBV28 and TRBJ2-7; D not resolved. V lost 6 bases and J lost 0, with 18 bases in between. This CDR3 has 16 amino acids. From germline, CDR1 is MDHEN and CDR2 SYDVKM. The CDR3 sequence: CASSARWVSFSYEQYF. As DNA, the CDR3 is TGTGCCAGCAGCGCCCGGTGGGTCAGCTTCTCCTACGAGCAGTACTTC.

The V and J genes are TRBV12-3 or TRBV12-4 and TRBJ2-7; 15 bases align to TRBD2. The CDR3 is 19 amino acids. V lost 3 bases to trimming and J lost 7 bases; unmatched junction nucleotides: 16. The DNA for the CDR3 is TGTGCCAGCAGTTTGAGTAGGCGGACTAGCGGGAGGGCGTGGGGGGAGCAGTACGTC. Its protein is CASSLSRRTSGRAWGEQYV.

The V call is TRBV11-2, the J call TRBJ2-2, with D unresolved. This CDR3 comprises 16 residues. Germline CDR1 SGHAT, CDR2 FQNNGV. Trimming took off 2 bases at V and 1 base at J, with 11 bases between the two ends. The CDR3 loop is CASSLLRSRNTGELFF. CDR3 nucleotide sequence: TGTGCCAGCAGCTTACTACGTAGCCGGAACACCGGGGAGCTGTTTTTT.